Shown below are 3 T cell receptor beta chains from a single sample sequenced in a study of neoadjuvant anti-PD-1 for oral cavity cancer (dated by TCRdb to the early 2020s). The sample's time point label, decoded: after neoadjuvant nivolumab, at surgical resection. The protocol used for the library was the immunoSEQ multiplex PCR assay. TCRdb retrieved this table from immuneACCESS and kept in-frame rearrangements only. Not all clones are present; in checked studies, unresolved V genes account for under half, and no reason is known for the remainder. This sample lists 35,000 to 40,000 clones; around 40% were detected once. The ten largest clones add up to roughly 15% of the sample. This specimen was tumor tissue, taken after nivolumab (anti-PD-1) treatment. The receptors stem from a person aged 35 to 85 with oral cavity squamous cell carcinoma.

This clone appeared a few times. This rearrangement joins TRBV27 to TRBJ1-6; D possibly corresponds to TRBD1 (6 bases). Germline V gene data show CDR1 as MNHEY and CDR2 as SMNVEV (reference sequence). V lost 8 bases and J lost 5, with 10 bases in between. The CDR3 extends over 13 amino acids. For the CDR3, the DNA is TGTGCCAGCCGGGACACCAATAATTCACCCCTCCACTTT. Translation gives CASRDTNNSPLHF.

The V gene is TRBV5-1, the J gene TRBJ1-1, with 7 bases identical to TRBD1. Trimming at V came to 7 bases and at J to 2 bases, leaving 8 bases not matched to a gene. The CDR3 consists of 14 residues. Germline V gene sequence: CDR1 SGHRS, CDR2 YFSETQ. The CDR3 sequence is CASSTGPTNTEAFF. Written as DNA, the CDR3 is TGCGCCAGCTCGACAGGGCCAACTAACACTGAAGCTTTCTTT.

In its sample, this clone was seen many times. The chain couples TRBV28 to TRBJ2-7; D may be TRBD1 (5 bases). The CDR3 is 13 residues long. Germline CDR1 and CDR2: MDHEN and SYDVKM. With 5 bases removed from V and 5 bases from J, the gap between germline ends came to 13 bases. CDR3 residues: CASSLTRQNEQYF. CDR3 sequence (DNA): TGTGCCAGCAGTCTCACGCGACAGAACGAGCAGTACTTC.